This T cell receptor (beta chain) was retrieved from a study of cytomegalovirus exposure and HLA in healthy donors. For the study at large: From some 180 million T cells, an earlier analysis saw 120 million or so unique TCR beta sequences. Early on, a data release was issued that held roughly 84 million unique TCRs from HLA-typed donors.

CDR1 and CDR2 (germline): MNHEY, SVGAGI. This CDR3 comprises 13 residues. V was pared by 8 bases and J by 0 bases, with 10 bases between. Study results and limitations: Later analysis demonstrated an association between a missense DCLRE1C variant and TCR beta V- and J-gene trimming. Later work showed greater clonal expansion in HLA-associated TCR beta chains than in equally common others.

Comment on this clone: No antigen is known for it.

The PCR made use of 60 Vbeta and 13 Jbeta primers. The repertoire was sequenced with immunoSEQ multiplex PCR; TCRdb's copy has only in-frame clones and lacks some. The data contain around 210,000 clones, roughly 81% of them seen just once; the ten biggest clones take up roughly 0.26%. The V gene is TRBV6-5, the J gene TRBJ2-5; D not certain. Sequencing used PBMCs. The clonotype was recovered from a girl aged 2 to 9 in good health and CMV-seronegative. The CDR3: CASARSHQETQYF. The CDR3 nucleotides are TGTGCCAGCGCTCGGTCCCACCAAGAGACCCAGTACTTC.